These 27 T cell receptor beta chains were sequenced from one sample in a study of vaccination and CD4 T cells after COVID-19. No antigen has been identified for these receptors. As to treatment: 10-day PBMC culture with coronavirus spike peptide pools or control peptides (ViraFEST assay). Once obtained from cultured CD4+ T cells, the DNA was sequenced using the Oncomine TCR Beta short-read assay. TCRdb redid the calling of the PCR reads with MiXCR, one entry per CDR3 protein. There are 3,400 or so distinct CDR3 sequences in the sample; approximately 80% occur only once, and around 21% lies in the top ten. Sequencing input: CD4+ T cells from blood, cultured in vitro. Source of these receptors: a human donor who had recovered from COVID-19.

This clonotype occurred once. The chain links TRBV15 to TRBJ1-2; D gene unclear. V gave up 0 bases and J gave up 3 bases, with 5 bases separating them. Germline lookup yields CDR1 LNHNV and CDR2 YYDKDF (reference sequence). The CDR3 totals 13 residues. CDR3 in DNA: TGTGCCACCAGCAGAGAAGGGTACTATGGCTACACCTTC. The encoded protein is CATSREGYYGYTF.

The CDR3 DNA follows: TGTGCCAGTAACTCCCAGAGGACTAGCCCCACCGGGGAGCTGTTTTTT. Protein product: CASNSQRTSPTGELFF. The J gene is TRBJ2-2, the V gene TRBV19, with 8 bases matching TRBD2. Germline assignment: CDR1 LNHDA and CDR2 SQIVND (reference sequence). This CDR3 has 16 amino acids. Trimming cost V 7 bases and J 4 bases; bases outside gene matches: 11. Combining the CDR3 with reference TRBV19 and TRBJ2-2 gives the whole variable domain DGGITQSPKYLFRKEGQNVTLSCEQNLNHDAMYWYRQDPGQGLRLIYYSQIVNDFQKGDIAEGYSVSREKKESFPLTVTSAQKNPTAFYLCASNSQRTSPTGELFFGEGSRLTVL.

This chain joins TRBV20-1 and TRBJ2-5; a weak D match, TRBD2 (7 bases). Germline CDR1 DFQATT, CDR2 SNEGSKA (reference sequence). The CDR3 has 13 residues. V was clipped by 6 bases and J by 2 bases, with 13 bases between them. The CDR3 DNA sequence: TGCAGTGCGCTAAAGGGGGGGCAAGAGACCCAGTACTTC. Residues: CSALKGGQETQYF.

The J gene is TRBJ2-1, the V gene TRBV7-8; D perhaps matches TRBD1 (5 bases). The end of the DNA is better explained by TRBJ2-5, so the J call may be wrong. CDR3 length: 13 amino acids. Germline V lookup: CDR1 SGHVS, CDR2 FQNEAQ. The chain's CDR3 is CASSRGTQGTQYF. The CDR3 DNA reads as TGTGCCAGCAGCAGGGGTACCCAAGGTACCCAGTACTTC.

This clonotype rates as large. The J gene is TRBJ1-2, the V gene TRBV19; 8 positions agree with TRBD1. V shed 5 bases, J shed 7 bases, and the junction held 12 bases outside the gene matches. The CDR3 is 15 residues long. Germline CDR1 LNHDA, CDR2 SQIVND (reference sequence). CDR3 DNA: TGTGCCAGTAGTGGAAGACCAGGGGGCGTTGGTGGCTACACCTTC. As protein: CASSGRPGGVGGYTF.

The rearrangement uses TRBV5-1 and TRBJ2-7; D remains ambiguous. Germline values: CDR1 SGHRS, CDR2 YFSETQ. V was clipped by 4 bases and J by 6 bases, with 17 bases between them. The CDR3 runs to 14 residues. The CDR3 nucleotides read TGCGCCAGCAGCATACCATCCAGTGGTGGCGAGCAGTACTTC. Amino acid sequence: CASSIPSSGGEQYF.

The J gene is TRBJ2-7, the V gene TRBV24-1; TRBD2 might be the D (7 bases). V lost 7 bases, J lost 7 bases, and 22 bases lay in between. Germline lookup yields CDR1 KGHDR and CDR2 SFDVKD. The CDR3 contains 15 residues. CDR3 residues: CATSPGGTIPGEQYF. The CDR3 DNA is TGTGCCACCAGCCCCGGGGGGACAATCCCCGGGGAGCAGTACTTC.

This rearrangement joins TRBV2 to TRBJ1-5; the match to TRBD1 covers 8 bases. The V gene end was trimmed by 5 bases and the J gene end by 0 bases; junction bases not matched to a gene: 12. The CDR3 has 18 amino acids. Germline assignment: CDR1 SNHLY and CDR2 FYNNEI. CDR3: CASSPGGRGGYSNQPQHF. The CDR3 coding sequence is TGTGCCAGCAGTCCAGGGGGCAGGGGGGGCTATAGCAATCAGCCCCAGCATTTT.

This chain links TRBV30 with TRBJ1-2; TRBD1 agrees at 7 bases. V shed 2 bases and J 10 bases; nucleotides not matched to a gene: 4. Germline V gives CDR1 GTSNPN, CDR2 SVGIG (reference sequence). The CDR3 sequence is 11 residues long. The CDR3 region has the DNA TGTGCCTGGAGTTATACAGGGGACTACACCTTC. Encoded protein: CAWSYTGDYTF. The whole variable domain, remainder taken from reference TRBV30 and TRBJ1-2, is SQTIHQWPATLVQPVGSPLSLECTVEGTSNPNLYWYRQAAGRGLQLLFYSVGIGQISSEVPQNLSASRPQDRQFILSSKKLLLSDSGFYLCAWSYTGDYTFGSGTRLTVV.

This clonotype was counted only a few times. The J gene is TRBJ1-2, the V gene TRBV27; 11 bases align to TRBD1. V trimming: 3 bases; J trimming: 2 bases; junction bases outside the gene matches: 2. CDR3 length equals 15 residues. From germline, CDR1 is MNHEY and CDR2 SMNVEV (reference sequence). CDR3 in DNA: TGTGCCAGCAGTTTTGGGACAGGGGGAAACTATGGCTACACCTTC. Translated: CASSFGTGGNYGYTF.

The J gene is TRBJ2-5, the V gene TRBV7-9; 9 positions agree with TRBD2. CDR3 length: 20 residues. Germline loops: CDR1 SEHNR, CDR2 FQNEAQ (reference sequence). Trimming removed 5 bases from V and 6 bases from J; junction bases left unmatched: 25. The CDR3 spells CASSTALGRSERGDGKTQYF. CDR3 DNA sequence: TGTGCCAGCAGCACCGCCCTAGGGAGGTCTGAGCGGGGGGACGGGAAGACCCAGTACTTC.

This clonotype has just a few counts. The chain joins TRBV2 to TRBJ1-1, with D possibly being TRBD1 (5 bases). The V gene lost 1 base and the J gene lost 2 bases, with 11 bases spanning the gap. This CDR3 is built from 15 residues. Germline V gene lookup returns CDR1 SNHLY and CDR2 FYNNEI. CDR3 in amino acids: CASSEDEGVNTEAFF. CDR3 DNA sequence: TGTGCCAGCAGTGAAGACGAAGGGGTTAACACTGAAGCTTTCTTT.

The chain links TRBV15 to TRBJ2-3; no definite D call. The V and J ends lost 0 bases and 0 bases respectively, with 7 bases between them. The CDR3 covers 15 residues. CDR1 and CDR2 (germline): LNHNV, YYDKDF (reference sequence). CDR3 amino acids: CATSREALSTDTQYF. CDR3 coding DNA: TGTGCCACCAGCAGAGAGGCGCTTAGCACAGATACGCAGTATTTT.

This chain uses TRBV20-1 with TRBJ1-1; a weak D match, TRBD1 (6 bases). The ends were cut back, 5 bases at V and 1 base at J, with 20 bases in the middle. Germline CDR1 and CDR2: DFQATT and SNEGSKA (reference sequence). This CDR3 comprises 16 residues. The CDR3 loop is CSAEGTRTKRNTEAFF. DNA for the CDR3: TGCAGTGCTGAAGGGACACGGACGAAAAGGAACACTGAAGCTTTCTTT.

The chain uses TRBV11-2 and TRBJ1-1; D gene ambiguous. The V and J ends lost 5 bases and 11 bases respectively, with 15 bases between them. Germline V gene data show CDR1 as SGHAT and CDR2 as FQNNGV. The CDR3 spans 12 residues. The CDR3 reads CASSPTREVAFF. The CDR3 region has the DNA TGTGCCAGCAGCCCAACCCGGGAGGTGGCTTTCTTT. The whole variable domain, remainder taken from reference TRBV11-2 and TRBJ1-1, is EAGVAQSPRYKIIEKRQSVAFWCNPISGHATLYWYQQILGQGPKLLIQFQNNGVVDDSQLPKDRFSAERLKGVDSTLKIQPAKLEDSAVYLCASSPTREVAFFGQGTRLTVV.

The chain joins TRBV7-9 to TRBJ1-1, with D uncertain. V lost 1 base and J lost 10, with 10 bases in between. Per the germline V gene, CDR1 is SEHNR and CDR2 is FQNEAQ (reference sequence). The CDR3 contains 12 residues. CDR3 sequence (DNA): TGTGCCAGCAGCTTAGGGTGGATAGGAGCTTTCTTT. Translated: CASSLGWIGAFF. The whole variable domain, remainder taken from reference TRBV7-9 and TRBJ1-1, is DTGVSQNPRHKITKRGQNVTFRCDPISEHNRLYWYRQTLGQGPEFLTYFQNEAQLEKSRLLSDRFSAERPKGSFSTLEIQRTEQGDSAMYLCASSLGWIGAFFGQGTRLTVV.

This chain connects TRBV6-2 or TRBV6-3 to TRBJ1-5; D is uncertain. The ends were cut back, 6 bases at V and 6 bases at J, with 18 bases in the middle. The V gene's germline CDR1 is MNHEY and CDR2 SVGEGT. The CDR3 has 15 amino acids. DNA for the CDR3: TGTGCCAGCAGCTCTGCGGGCCCGAGGAGTCAGCCCCAGCATTTT. Translated, it gives CASSSAGPRSQPQHF.

The chain recombines TRBV6-5 with TRBJ1-6; 7 nucleotides line up with TRBD1. The germline gives CDR1 MNHEY, CDR2 SVGAGI. V was clipped by 0 bases and J by 7 bases; unmatched bases: 3. CDR3 length equals 15 residues. The CDR3 sequence is CASSYSGTANSPLHF. CDR3 DNA sequence: TGTGCCAGCAGTTACTCTGGGACAGCGAATTCACCCCTCCACTTT.

The genes are TRBV27 and TRBJ2-6; 7 bases map to TRBD1. The V gene end was trimmed by 8 bases and the J gene end by 0 bases; junction bases not matched to a gene: 7. The CDR3 extends over 16 amino acids. Germline V gene sequence: CDR1 MNHEY, CDR2 SMNVEV (reference sequence). The CDR3 sequence: CASGGQVSSGANVLTF. The DNA of the CDR3 is TGTGCCAGCGGCGGACAGGTGTCCTCTGGGGCCAACGTCCTGACTTTC.

This clonotype is labeled as medium-sized (0.01 to 0.1%). The chain recombines TRBV6-1 with TRBJ2-4; D might be TRBD2 (5 bases). The germline V and J ends were trimmed by 5 bases and 2 bases, with 7 bases remaining between them. There are 13 residues in the CDR3. Germline-derived CDR1 and CDR2 are MNHNS and SASEGT. The CDR3 nucleotides read TGTGCCAGCAGTCCCGGGACCAAAAACATTCAGTACTTC. It is translated as CASSPGTKNIQYF.

This clonotype was recorded only once. V usage is TRBV6-4 and J usage is TRBJ1-3, with TRBD1 matching over 7 bases. Germline CDR1 reads MRHNA; CDR2 reads SNTAGT. The CDR3 extends over 15 amino acids. J lost 2 bases, V lost 9 bases, and 10 bases had no gene match. The CDR3 protein is CARGGQRWTGNTIYF. In DNA form, the CDR3 reads TGTGCCAGGGGGGGACAGAGGTGGACTGGAAACACCATATATTTT.

This chain uses TRBV7-3 with TRBJ2-6; D unclear. Germline assignment: CDR1 SGHTA and CDR2 FQGTGA. V was shortened by 4 bases and J by 0 bases, with 10 bases between the two germline ends. The CDR3 is made up of 16 amino acids. In nucleotides, the CDR3 is TGTGCCAGCAGCTCGCCGACGGTCTCTGGGGCCAACGTCCTGACTTTC. As protein: CASSSPTVSGANVLTF. Supplemented by reference TRBV7-3 and TRBJ2-6, the full variable domain reads GAGVSQTPSNKVTEKGKYVELRCDPISGHTALYWYRQSLGQGPEFLIYFQGTGAADDSGLPNDRFFAVRPEGSVSTLKIQRTERGDSAVYLCASSSPTVSGANVLTFGAGSRLTVL.

The gene calls are TRBV27 and TRBJ1-3; D not resolved. V was pared by 3 bases and J by 1 base, with 7 bases between. The CDR3 length is 14 residues. Germline V gene data show CDR1 as MNHEY and CDR2 as SMNVEV (reference sequence). The CDR3 coding sequence is TGTGCCAGCAGTTTGAGAGATTCTGGAAACACCATATATTTT. Encoded protein: CASSLRDSGNTIYF.

V gene TRBV12-3 or TRBV12-4 combines with J gene TRBJ1-5; D is possibly TRBD1 (5 bases). The CDR3 is made up of 14 amino acids. Trimming shortened V by 2 bases and J by 10 bases, and 15 bases separated the two germline ends. Here the CDR3 reads CASSLSGYLGPQHF. CDR3 nucleotides: TGTGCCAGCAGTTTATCAGGGTACCTAGGTCCCCAGCATTTT.

Relative to its sample, this clonotype is large. This CDR3 is CASSGRTGGVRGYTF. The CDR3 coding sequence is TGTGCCAGCAGTGGACGGACAGGGGGCGTCCGTGGCTACACCTTC. The chain carries TRBV6-1 and TRBJ1-2, with 11 bases matching TRBD1. With 4 bases clipped from V and 7 bases from J, the junction kept 8 bases outside the gene matches. CDR1 and CDR2 (germline): MNHNS, SASEGT. The CDR3 length is 15 residues.

The CDR3 DNA reads as TGTGCCAGCAGCATCGGACAGTCGGGGCGCGAGACCCAGTACTTC. Protein product: CASSIGQSGRETQYF. The rearrangement links TRBV11-3 to TRBJ2-5; TRBD1 is a possible D gene (6 bases). The V gene's germline CDR1 is SGHNT and CDR2 YENEEA. The CDR3 contains 15 residues. V gave up 5 bases and J gave up 5 bases, with 18 bases separating them.

This clonotype came up once. The rearrangement uses TRBV2 and TRBJ2-3, with 12 bases aligning to TRBD1. The germline gives CDR1 SNHLY, CDR2 FYNNEI. This CDR3 has 16 residues. The trim removed 4 bases at V and 8 bases at J, leaving 10 bases unmatched. The CDR3 loop reads CASSADRDRGLGTQYF. CDR3 bases: TGTGCCAGCAGTGCCGACCGGGACAGGGGGCTAGGTACGCAGTATTTT.